This TCR beta chain came from a study of cytomegalovirus exposure and HLA in healthy donors. Amplification used 60 Vbeta primers and 13 Jbeta primers. In the original processing: Later, an analysis found about 80 million unique TCR beta chains, and around 12 million of these were shared. Produced via immunoSEQ multiplex PCR; TCRdb's table is partial and in-frame only. The V and J calls and clone size come from that table; D and trimming were worked out from the DNA. The table has about 160,000 clones, 84% seen once. Study-wide findings and caveats: In a later analysis, V- and J-gene trimming of beta chains associated with a DCLRE1C missense variant, replicated independently. The study labeled fewer than 200 TCR beta chains cytomegalovirus-associated.

A note on this clone: Its antigen is not known.

In nominal health when sampled, donors likely had unrecorded immune exposures nonetheless. The V segment lost 6 bases and the J segment 3 bases; nucleotides outside the gene matches: 13. Germline V lookup: CDR1 MGHDK, CDR2 SYGVNS. This CDR3 has 16 amino acids. The receptor's source is a man in his fifties or sixties in good health and CMV-seropositive. The genes are TRBV25-1 and TRBJ2-7; 8 bases agree with TRBD2. Sequencing was carried out using PBMCs. The CDR3 loop is CASSQLEREHLYEQYV. DNA for the CDR3: TGTGCCAGCAGCCAATTAGAGCGGGAGCACCTCTACGAGCAGTACGTC.